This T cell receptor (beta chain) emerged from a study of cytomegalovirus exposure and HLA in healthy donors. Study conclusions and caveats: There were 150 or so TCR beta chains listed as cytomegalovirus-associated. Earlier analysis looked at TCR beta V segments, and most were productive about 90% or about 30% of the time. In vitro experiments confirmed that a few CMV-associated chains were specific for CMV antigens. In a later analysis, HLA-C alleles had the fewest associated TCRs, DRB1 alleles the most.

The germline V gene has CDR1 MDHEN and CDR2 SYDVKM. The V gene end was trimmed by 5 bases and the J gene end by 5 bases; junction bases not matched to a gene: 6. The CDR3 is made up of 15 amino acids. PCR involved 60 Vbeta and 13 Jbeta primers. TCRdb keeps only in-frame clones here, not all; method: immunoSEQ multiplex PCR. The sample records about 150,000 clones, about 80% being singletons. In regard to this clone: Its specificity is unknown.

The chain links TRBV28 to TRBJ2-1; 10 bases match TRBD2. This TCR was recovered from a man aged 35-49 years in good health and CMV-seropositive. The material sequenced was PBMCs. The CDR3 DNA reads TGTGCCAGCAGTCCCCGGACTAGCGGTGACAATGAGCAGTTCTTC. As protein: CASSPRTSGDNEQFF.